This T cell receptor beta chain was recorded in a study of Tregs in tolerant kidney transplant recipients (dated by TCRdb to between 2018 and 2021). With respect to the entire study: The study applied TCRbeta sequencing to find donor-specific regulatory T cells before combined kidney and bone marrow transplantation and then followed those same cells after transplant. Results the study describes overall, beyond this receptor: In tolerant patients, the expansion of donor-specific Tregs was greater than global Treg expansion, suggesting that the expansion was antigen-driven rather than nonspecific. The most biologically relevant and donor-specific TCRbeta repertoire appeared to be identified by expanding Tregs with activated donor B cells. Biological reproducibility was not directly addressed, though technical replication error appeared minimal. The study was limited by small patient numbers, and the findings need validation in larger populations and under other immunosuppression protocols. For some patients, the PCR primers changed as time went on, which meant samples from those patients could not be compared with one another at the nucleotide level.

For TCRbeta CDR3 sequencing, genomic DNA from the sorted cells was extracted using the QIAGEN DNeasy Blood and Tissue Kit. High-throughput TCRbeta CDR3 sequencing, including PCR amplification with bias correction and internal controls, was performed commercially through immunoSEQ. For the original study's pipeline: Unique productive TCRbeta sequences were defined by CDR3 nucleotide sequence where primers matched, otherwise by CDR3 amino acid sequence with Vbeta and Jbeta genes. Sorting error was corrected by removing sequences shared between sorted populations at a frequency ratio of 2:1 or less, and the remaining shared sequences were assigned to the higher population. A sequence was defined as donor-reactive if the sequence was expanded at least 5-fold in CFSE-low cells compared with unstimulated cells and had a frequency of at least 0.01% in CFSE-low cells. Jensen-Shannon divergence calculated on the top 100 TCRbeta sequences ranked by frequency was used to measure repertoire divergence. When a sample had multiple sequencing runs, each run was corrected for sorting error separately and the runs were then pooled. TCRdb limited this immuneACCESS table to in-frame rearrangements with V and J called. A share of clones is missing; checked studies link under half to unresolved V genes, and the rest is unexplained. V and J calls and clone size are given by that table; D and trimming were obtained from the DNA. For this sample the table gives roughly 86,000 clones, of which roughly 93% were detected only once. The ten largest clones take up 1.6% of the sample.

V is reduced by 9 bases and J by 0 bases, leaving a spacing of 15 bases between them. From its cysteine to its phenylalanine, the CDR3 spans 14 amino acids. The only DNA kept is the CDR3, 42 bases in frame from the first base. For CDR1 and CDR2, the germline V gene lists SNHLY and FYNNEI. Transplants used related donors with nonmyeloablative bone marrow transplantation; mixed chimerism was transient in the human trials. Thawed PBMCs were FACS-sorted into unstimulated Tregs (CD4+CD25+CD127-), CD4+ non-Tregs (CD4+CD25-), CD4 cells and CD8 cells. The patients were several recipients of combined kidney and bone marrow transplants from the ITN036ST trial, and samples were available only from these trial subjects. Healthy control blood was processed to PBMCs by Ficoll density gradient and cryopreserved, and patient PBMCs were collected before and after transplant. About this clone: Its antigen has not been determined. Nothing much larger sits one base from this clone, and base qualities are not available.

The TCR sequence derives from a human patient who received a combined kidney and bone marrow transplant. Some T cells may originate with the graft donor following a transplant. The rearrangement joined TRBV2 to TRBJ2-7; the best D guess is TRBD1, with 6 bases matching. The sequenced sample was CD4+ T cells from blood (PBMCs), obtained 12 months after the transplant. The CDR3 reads CASAGQISSYEQYF. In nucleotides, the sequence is TGTGCCAGTGCTGGACAGATAAGCTCCTACGAGCAGTACTTC. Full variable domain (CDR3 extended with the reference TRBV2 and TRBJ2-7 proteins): EPEVTQTPSHQVTQMGQEVILRCVPISNHLYFYWYRQILGQKVEFLVSFYNNEISEKSEIFDDQFSVERPDGSNFTLKIRSTKLEDSAMYFCASAGQISSYEQYFGPGTRLTVT.